These T cell receptor beta chains were read from a single sample in a study of human T cells and chemical hapten exposure. TCRdb ran MiXCR on the RACE reads and lists one entry per CDR3 protein. The repertoire includes around 130,000 distinct CDR3 sequences, roughly 9.5% of them detected once, and approximately 1.6% sits in the top ten. Source material: whole blood. These receptors originate from a male donor in good health. Some clones in this sample may be carry-over from other donors' samples. The CDR3 runs from the conserved cysteine through the conserved F or W. Fields, in order: D gene, clone size, J gene, V gene, CDR3 DNA, CDR3 protein. A D gene is named only where the DNA matches it firmly. A clone size is listed for some rows: how often the clone was seen (once, few, many), or a class if it is expanded.

D: TRBD1; size: few; J: TRBJ1-1; V: TRBV7-8; DNA: TGTGCCAGCAGCCACCCCGGACAGGGGGCAGGGACTGAAGCTTTCTTT; CDR3: CASSHPGQGAGTEAFF
D: TRBD2; size: .; J: TRBJ2-1; V: TRBV6-2/TRBV6-3; DNA: TGTGCCAGCAGTTACGAAGTCCTAGCGGGGGGGGGGAATGAGCAGTTCTTC; CDR3: CASSYEVLAGGGNEQFF
D: .; size: few; J: TRBJ1-2; V: TRBV3-1; DNA: TGTGCCAGCAGCCAGACGACATCTAACTATGGCTACACCTTC; CDR3: CASSQTTSNYGYTF
D: .; size: .; J: TRBJ1-6; V: TRBV25-1; DNA: TGTGCCAGCAGTGAATCGTCTGGGGATAATTCACCCCTCCACTTT; CDR3: CASSESSGDNSPLHF
D: TRBD2; size: few; J: TRBJ2-1; V: TRBV6-5; DNA: TGTGCCAGCAGTTACTCATATAGCGGGGACAATGAGCAGTTCTTC; CDR3: CASSYSYSGDNEQFF
D: .; size: many; J: TRBJ2-6; V: TRBV9; DNA: TGTGCCAGCAGCGAGCATAGCGATTCCTCTGGGGCCAACGTCCTGACTTTC; CDR3: CASSEHSDSSGANVLTF
D: .; size: .; J: TRBJ1-5; V: TRBV7-9; DNA: TGTGCCAGCAGCTCAGTGAGACCCGGCGACAGAAGCAATCAGCCCCAGCATTTT; CDR3: CASSSVRPGDRSNQPQHF
D: .; size: few; J: TRBJ1-2; V: TRBV6-6; DNA: TGTGCCAGCAGCCCCCCGCAGGCCTCGAGCTATGGCTACACCTTC; CDR3: CASSPPQASSYGYTF
D: TRBD1; size: many; J: TRBJ2-7; V: TRBV19; DNA: TGTGCCAGTAGTAACAGGGGTGACTACGAGCAGTACTTC; CDR3: CASSNRGDYEQYF
D: .; size: .; J: TRBJ2-7; V: TRBV27; DNA: TGTGCCAGCAGTTTCACCACTTCCTACGAGCAGTACTTC; CDR3: CASSFTTSYEQYF
D: TRBD1; size: many; J: TRBJ1-5; V: TRBV6-6; DNA: TGTGCCAGCAGTGTACAGGGGGCTGGGCAGCCCCAGCATTTT; CDR3: CASSVQGAGQPQHF
D: TRBD2; size: few; J: TRBJ2-3; V: TRBV13; DNA: TGTGCCAGCATCCCCCCCCTTAGCGGGAGGGACACAGATACGCAGTATTTT; CDR3: CASIPPLSGRDTDTQYF
D: .; size: many; J: TRBJ2-1; V: TRBV4-1; DNA: TGCGCCAGCAGCCAAGACTACGGGAGCTCCTACAATGAGCAGTTCTTC; CDR3: CASSQDYGSSYNEQFF
D: .; size: few; J: TRBJ2-5; V: TRBV20-1; DNA: TGCAGTGCTGACCCCATCCGGAAGAAAGCGGAAGAGACCCAGTACTTC; CDR3: CSADPIRKKAEETQYF
D: TRBD2; size: few; J: TRBJ2-1; V: TRBV29-1; DNA: TGCAGCGTTGAGGGTGTAGCGGGAGCGAATGAGCAGTTCTTC; CDR3: CSVEGVAGANEQFF
D: .; size: many; J: TRBJ2-7; V: TRBV6-5; DNA: TGTGCCACCCGCGGGGGAACAGGGGAGAACGAGCAGTACTTC; CDR3: CATRGGTGENEQYF
D: .; size: few; J: TRBJ2-7; V: TRBV7-9; DNA: TGTGCCAGCAGCTTAATGGGGGGCAGATACGAGCAGTACTTC; CDR3: CASSLMGGRYEQYF
D: .; size: .; J: TRBJ2-1; V: TRBV6-2/TRBV6-3; DNA: TGTGCCAGCAGCAACGGGGGTTCCTACAATGAGCAGTTCTTC; CDR3: CASSNGGSYNEQFF
D: .; size: many; J: TRBJ1-1; V: TRBV20-1; DNA: TGCAGTGCTAGAGAAACGGGAACTGAAGCTTTCTTT; CDR3: CSARETGTEAFF
D: .; size: .; J: TRBJ2-5; V: TRBV29-1; DNA: TGCAGCGTTGATACTACGGGGGTTTCAGAGACCCAGTACTTC; CDR3: CSVDTTGVSETQYF
D: TRBD1; size: .; J: TRBJ2-7; V: TRBV6-5; DNA: TGTGCCAGCAGTTACGGGACAGGGGGCGGGTACGAGCAGTACTTC; CDR3: CASSYGTGGGYEQYF
D: TRBD1; size: .; J: TRBJ2-7; V: TRBV20-1; DNA: TGCAGTGCTAGAGGCGCCACGGACAGGGGCGAGCAGTACTTC; CDR3: CSARGATDRGEQYF
D: TRBD2; size: .; J: TRBJ2-3; V: TRBV5-1; DNA: TGCGCCAGCAGGGTTGGGACTAGCGGGAACTCAGATACGCAGTATTTT; CDR3: CASRVGTSGNSDTQYF
D: .; size: few; J: TRBJ2-3; V: TRBV5-6; DNA: TGTGCCAGCACCCCTGTAGGGGCTAGCACAGATACGCAGTATTTT; CDR3: CASTPVGASTDTQYF
D: .; size: many; J: TRBJ2-7; V: TRBV2; DNA: TGTGCCAGCAGTTTATCGGACAGCTCCTACGAGCAGTACTTC; CDR3: CASSLSDSSYEQYF
D: TRBD2; size: many; J: TRBJ2-1; V: TRBV5-4; DNA: TGTGCCAGCAGCTCGAGCGGGAGCCTTTACAATGAGCAGTTCTTC; CDR3: CASSSSGSLYNEQFF
D: TRBD1; size: many; J: TRBJ2-1; V: TRBV24-1; DNA: TGTGCCACCAGTGCAACAGGGGGATACGAGCAGTTCTTC; CDR3: CATSATGGYEQFF